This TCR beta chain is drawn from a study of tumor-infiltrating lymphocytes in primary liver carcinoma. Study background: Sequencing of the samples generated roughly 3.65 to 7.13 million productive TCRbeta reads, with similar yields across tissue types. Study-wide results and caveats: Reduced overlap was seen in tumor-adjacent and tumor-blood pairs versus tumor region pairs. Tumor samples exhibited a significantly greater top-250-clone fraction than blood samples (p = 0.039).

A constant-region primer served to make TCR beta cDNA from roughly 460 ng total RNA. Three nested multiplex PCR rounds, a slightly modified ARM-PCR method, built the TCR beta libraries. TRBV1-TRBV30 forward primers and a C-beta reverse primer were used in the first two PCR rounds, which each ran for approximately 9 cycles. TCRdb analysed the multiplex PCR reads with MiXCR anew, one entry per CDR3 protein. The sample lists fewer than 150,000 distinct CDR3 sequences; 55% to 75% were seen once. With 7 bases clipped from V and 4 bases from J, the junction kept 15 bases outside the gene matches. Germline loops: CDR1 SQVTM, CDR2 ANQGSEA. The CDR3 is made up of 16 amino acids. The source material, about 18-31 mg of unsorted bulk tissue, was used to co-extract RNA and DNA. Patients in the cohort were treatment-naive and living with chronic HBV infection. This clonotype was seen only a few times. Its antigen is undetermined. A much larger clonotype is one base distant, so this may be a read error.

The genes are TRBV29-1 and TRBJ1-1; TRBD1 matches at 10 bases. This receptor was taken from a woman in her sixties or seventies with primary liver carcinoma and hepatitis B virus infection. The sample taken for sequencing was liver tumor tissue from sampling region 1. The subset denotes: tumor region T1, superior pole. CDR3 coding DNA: TGCAGCGGTTCCGGGACAGGGGACAGGAGGGCCACTGAAGCTTTCTTT. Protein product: CSGSGTGDRRATEAFF. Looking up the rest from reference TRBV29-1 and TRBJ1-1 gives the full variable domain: SAVISQKPSRDICQRGTSLTIQCQVDSQVTMMFWYRQQPGQSLTLIATANQGSEATYESGFVIDKFPISRPNLTFSTLTVSNMSPEDSSIYLCSGSGTGDRRATEAFFGQGTRLTVV.